Following are 3 T cell receptor beta chains from one sample sequenced in a study of cytomegalovirus exposure and HLA in healthy donors. Use of 60 Vbeta and 13 Jbeta primers characterized the PCR. This table comes from immunoSEQ multiplex PCR, and its TCRdb copy is limited to in-frame clones, with some not included. The sample yields about 180,000 clones, 70% to 85% seen once. The sample consisted of PBMCs. These TCRs come from a man aged 18 to 30 in good health and CMV-seronegative.

The rearrangement uses TRBV7-8 and TRBJ1-2, with TRBD1 identical over 8 bases. The J segment lost 8 bases and the V segment lost 5 bases, leaving 16 bases of the junction unmatched. The germline CDR1 and CDR2 sequences are SGHVS and FQNEAQ. This CDR3 is 16 amino acids long. The DNA of the CDR3 is TGTGCCAGCAGCCCCTCCCAGGACAGGGTAATTCGAGGCTACACCTTC. This gives the protein CASSPSQDRVIRGYTF.

V usage is TRBV2 and J usage is TRBJ2-6; a possible D gene is TRBD1 (5 bases). This CDR3 is 14 amino acids long. With 9 bases removed from V and 3 bases from J, the gap between germline ends came to 12 bases. Per the germline V gene, CDR1 is SNHLY and CDR2 is FYNNEI. CDR3 residues: CASQRGNGANVLTF. In DNA, the CDR3 is TGTGCCAGTCAAAGGGGAAATGGGGCCAACGTCCTGACTTTC. Combining the CDR3 with reference TRBV2 and TRBJ2-6 gives the whole variable domain EPEVTQTPSHQVTQMGQEVILRCVPISNHLYFYWYRQILGQKVEFLVSFYNNEISEKSEIFDDQFSVERPDGSNFTLKIRSTKLEDSAMYFCASQRGNGANVLTFGAGSRLTVL.

V and J are TRBV19 and TRBJ2-7; 7 bases fit TRBD2. The CDR3 loop spans 17 amino acids. Germline loops: CDR1 LNHDA, CDR2 SQIVND (reference sequence). V lost 5 bases, J lost 1 base, and 14 bases stayed unmatched. This chain's CDR3 is CASSGGGGLPYSYEQYF. The CDR3 DNA is TGTGCCAGTAGTGGCGGGGGTGGACTACCTTATTCCTACGAGCAGTACTTC. The variable domain in full, completed from reference TRBV19 and TRBJ2-7, reads DGGITQSPKYLFRKEGQNVTLSCEQNLNHDAMYWYRQDPGQGLRLIYYSQIVNDFQKGDIAEGYSVSREKKESFPLTVTSAQKNPTAFYLCASSGGGGLPYSYEQYFGPGTRLTVT.